This T cell receptor (beta chain) was captured in a study of cytomegalovirus exposure and HLA in healthy donors. Findings of the study overall: Diagnosis of cytomegalovirus status made by the classifier reportedly showed high specificity and sensitivity. It was approximately 160 TCR beta chains that were listed as cytomegalovirus-associated.

The method was immunoSEQ multiplex PCR; TCRdb's version includes in-frame clones alone and lacks a portion of them. The sample has hundreds of thousands of clones; around 87% are singletons. Turning to this clone: Its antigen remains unknown.

Trimming took 4 bases from V and 5 from J; bases not matched to a gene: 5. The CDR3 spans 14 residues. CDR1 MNHEY and CDR2 SMNVEV come from the germline V gene (reference sequence). The TCR comes from a woman aged 18-29 years in good health and CMV-seropositive. The chain employs TRBV27 and TRBJ2-5; 9 bases line up with TRBD1. The source material was PBMCs. Written as DNA, the CDR3 is TGTGCCAGCAGTTGGGGGGGACAGGGCGAGACCCAGTACTTC. Amino acid sequence: CASSWGGQGETQYF.